This is a list of T cell receptor beta chains from one sample in a study of cytotoxic CD8 clonotypes in ibrutinib-treated CLL. TCRdb's table, derived via immunoSEQ multiplex PCR, lists solely in-frame clones and lacks some. The sample has over 200,000 clones, roughly three quarters seen once; the top ten hold 11%. The specimen was PBMCs, collected after 12 months of ibrutinib treatment. Every receptor here comes from a human donor with chronic lymphocytic leukemia. CDR3s include the opening cysteine and the closing phenylalanine or tryptophan.

V,J,length,CDR3
TRBV5-6,TRBJ2-6,17,CASSLVDRGVGANVLTF
TRBV7-9,TRBJ1-5,15,CASSPGEVGNQPQHF
TRBV5-1,TRBJ2-7,15,CASSPGQVLLYEQYF
TRBV29-1,TRBJ2-5,12,CSVDRGRETQYF
TRBV6-1,TRBJ1-1,15,CASSLSGEGNTEAFF
TRBV7-9,TRBJ2-6,18,CASSLTSGGFSGANVLTF
TRBV11-2,TRBJ2-1,14,CASSFLVSYNEQFF
TRBV11-2,TRBJ2-1,14,CASSLDRGGREQFF
TRBV19,TRBJ1-1,12,CASKGDYPEAFF
TRBV5-5,TRBJ2-5,15,CASSTLRDLLKTQYF
TRBV19,TRBJ2-1,16,CASSETGTRRRNEQFF
TRBV5-1,TRBJ2-7,15,CASSLTSGPGSEQYF
TRBV6-1,TRBJ2-4,13,CASRWVGGNIQYF
TRBV5-1,TRBJ2-1,17,CASSPLMRTSAYNEQFF
TRBV11-2,TRBJ1-1,14,CASRYGMDGTEAFF
TRBV5-1,TRBJ2-1,14,CASSPRGEYNEQFF
TRBV25-1,TRBJ2-3,18,CASSDGSPLRSGTDTQYF
TRBV2,TRBJ1-3,13,CASRRDSGNTIYF
TRBV7-9,TRBJ1-2,15,CASSPSDRVGYGYTF
TRBV13,TRBJ2-5,15,CASSSIRDNQETQYF
TRBV7-8,TRBJ1-5,15,CASSLGQGRHQPQHF
TRBV5-1,TRBJ1-1,13,CASTDGEDTEAFF
TRBV9,TRBJ2-2,15,CASSLGVEGTGELFF
TRBV6-5,TRBJ1-3,15,CASSYSTGGRYTIYF
TRBV5-6,TRBJ1-5,17,CASSLVRGLLSNQPQHF
TRBV10-3,TRBJ2-7,14,CAISTLRGNYEQYF
TRBV4-1,TRBJ2-1,16,CASSLYSGTSSNEQFF
TRBV27,TRBJ2-5,12,CASSTGGETQYF
TRBV6-5,TRBJ2-1,13,CASSYSMWNEQFF
TRBV4-1,TRBJ2-2,19,CASSQDRLAGERNTGELFF
TRBV7-8,TRBJ2-7,12,CASSYTGYEQYF
TRBV5-1,TRBJ2-2,17,CASSALGGGDGTGELFF
TRBV28,TRBJ1-2,14,CASSLGAGSYGYTF
TRBV27,TRBJ1-2,15,CASSSRTGREYGYTF
TRBV7-9,TRBJ1-2,14,CASSLGQGNYGYTF
TRBV28,TRBJ1-1,14,CASSLGPALTEAFF
TRBV27,TRBJ1-4,16,CASSRIRQGAREKLFF
TRBV6-5,TRBJ1-3,15,CASSYSPGDGNTIYF
TRBV5-2,TRBJ2-3,15,CASSSSGGVADTQYF
TRBV6-4,TRBJ1-2,15,CASSDSLESSYGYTF
TRBV7-2,TRBJ2-7,14,CASSVRQGGGEQYF
TRBV5-4,TRBJ2-7,15,CASSPRGPGLGEQYF
TRBV18,TRBJ1-4,14,CASSPRDGREGLFF
TRBV19,TRBJ2-1,15,CASRLMGLAVDEQFF
TRBV11-2,TRBJ2-3,14,CASSPGQLSYTQYF